This record covers a single T cell receptor (beta chain). The data derive from a study of T-cell memory formation after mild COVID-19. Each CDR3 protein gets one entry after TCRdb re-called the 5' RACE reads with MiXCR. The data hold roughly 100,000 distinct CDR3 sequences, with roughly an eighth observed a single time. Germline CDR1 and CDR2: DFQATT and SNEGSKA (reference sequence). The length of the CDR3 is 14 residues. Trimming took 0 bases from V and 2 from J; bases not matched to a gene: 3. The material sequenced was PBMCs or a T cell subset sorted from them (not recorded which). This receptor was identified in an adult woman who had mild COVID-19 (a few samples of this study predate the infection). Cell type and time point are not known. The genes are TRBV20-1 and TRBJ1-2; the match to TRBD1 covers 7 bases. For the CDR3, the DNA is TGCAGTGCTAGAGACCCGACAGGGAACTATGGCTACACCTTC. Its translation: CSARDPTGNYGYTF.